These 30 T cell receptor beta chains share one sample of origin, sequenced in a study of T cells in Graves' hyperthyroidism and ophthalmopathy. There were TCR beta CDR3 regions amplified from RNA transcripts. HTBI primers were the set used in a first-round RT-PCR of the TCR CDR3. Each CDR3 protein is one row after TCRdb ran MiXCR on the multiplex PCR reads. In the table there are more than 600,000 distinct CDR3 sequences, roughly 15% of which are singletons. The specimen sequenced was blood. These receptors originate from a man aged 18 to 30 with Graves' hyperthyroidism.

The DNA of the CDR3 is TGTGCCAGCAGCTTAGATCAGGACCTAGGGAACTATGGCTACACCTTC. This sequence encodes CASSLDQDLGNYGYTF. The V and J genes are TRBV7-9 and TRBJ1-2; D unclear. The germline V and J ends were trimmed by 1 base and 2 bases, with 14 bases remaining between them. The CDR3 runs 16 residues. Germline loops: CDR1 SEHNR, CDR2 FQNEAQ (reference sequence).

In this sample, this clonotype turned up once. The chain joins TRBV15 to TRBJ1-1, with unresolved D. CDR1 is LNHNV and CDR2 is YYDKDF in the germline V gene (reference sequence). The CDR3 is 14 amino acids. V lost 5 bases, J lost 3 bases, and 13 bases lay in between. CDR3 sequence (DNA): TGTGCCACCAGCCCCCGCTTTTCGGACACTGAAGCTTTCTTT. It specifies CATSPRFSDTEAFF.

A few counts support this clonotype. This chain links TRBV28 with TRBJ2-2; D tentatively fits TRBD1 or TRBD2 (5 bases each). Looked up from germline, CDR1 is MDHEN and CDR2 is SYDVKM. The V and J ends lost 5 bases and 7 bases respectively, with 20 bases between them. The length of the CDR3 is 16 residues. CDR3 nucleotides: TGTGCCAGCAGTCCAAGGGGAGCGCTTTCCGGCGGGGAGCTGTTTTTT. Translated: CASSPRGALSGGELFF.

The chain joins TRBV7-9 to TRBJ2-6; D ambiguous. Trimming cost V 0 bases and J 0 bases, with 15 bases left between them. Germline V CDR1 and CDR2: SEHNR, FQNEAQ (reference sequence). The CDR3 runs 19 residues. The CDR3: CASSLAKSRTRSGANVLTF. As DNA, the CDR3 is TGTGCCAGCAGCTTAGCAAAGTCACGGACCCGCTCTGGGGCCAACGTCCTGACTTTC.

This clonotype has a handful of counts. The chain combines TRBV20-1 with TRBJ2-2; 14 nucleotides line up with TRBD2. The CDR3 spans 16 residues. Unmatched junction bases numbered 5, after V lost 4 bases and J lost 4 bases. Germline V gene lookup returns CDR1 DFQATT and CDR2 SNEGSKA (reference sequence). CDR3 amino acids: CSATGTSGRGTGELFF. The CDR3 nucleotides are TGCAGTGCTACCGGGACTAGCGGGAGAGGCACCGGGGAGCTGTTTTTT.

This clonotype showed up many times. The chain is built from TRBV11-2 and TRBJ1-5; unclear D gene. From germline, CDR1 is SGHAT and CDR2 FQNNGV. This CDR3 region has 16 residues. V was clipped by 1 base and J by 7 bases, with 17 bases between them. The DNA of the CDR3 is TGTGCCAGCAGCTTAGCCCCAGACCGAGGTGAACAGCCCCAGCATTTT. Amino acids: CASSLAPDRGEQPQHF.

This clonotype has ten or more counts. The V call is TRBV20-1, the J call TRBJ2-7; 7 bases match TRBD1. The CDR3 has 15 amino acids. Per the germline V gene, CDR1 is DFQATT and CDR2 is SNEGSKA (reference sequence). The V gene end was trimmed by 3 bases and the J gene end by 3 bases; junction bases not matched to a gene: 11. As DNA, the CDR3 is TGCAGTGCTAGTCCATTTGGGACAGATTACTACGAGCAGTACTTC. This translates into CSASPFGTDYYEQYF.

This chain's CDR3 is CSALGRNEQYF. In DNA form, the CDR3 reads TGCAGTGCTCTGGGGCGAAACGAGCAGTACTTC. The V gene is TRBV20-1, the J gene TRBJ2-7, with D maybe TRBD1 (5 bases). Looked up from germline, CDR1 is DFQATT and CDR2 is SNEGSKA (reference sequence). Deletions cut 5 bases from V and 5 bases from J, with 10 bases between. This CDR3 has 11 residues.

The chain carries TRBV6-4 and TRBJ2-3; weak D call: TRBD2 (6 bases). Germline V gene lookup returns CDR1 MRHNA and CDR2 SNTAGT. This CDR3 has 15 residues. Trimming removed 2 bases from V and 4 bases from J, with 13 bases in between. CDR3 protein: CASSDRRDGADTQYF. In nucleotides, the CDR3 is TGTGCCAGCAGTGACAGGCGGGACGGGGCAGATACGCAGTATTTT.

This clonotype occurred a few times. CDR3 sequence: CSAPQESYYGYTF. DNA of the CDR3: TGCAGTGCTCCTCAGGAGTCTTACTATGGCTACACCTTC. The J gene is TRBJ1-2, the V gene TRBV20-1; D remains unclear. The CDR3 is 13 amino acids. The germline V and J ends were trimmed by 5 bases and 3 bases, with 13 bases remaining between them. Germline CDR1 and CDR2: DFQATT and SNEGSKA (reference sequence).

The chain couples TRBV10-3 to TRBJ1-2, with a possible D match to TRBD1 (5 bases). The CDR3 loop spans 11 amino acids. Per the germline V gene, CDR1 is ENHRY and CDR2 is SYGVKD. V lost 6 bases and J 8 bases, leaving 10 bases between the germline ends. The CDR3: CAIRAGNGYTF. CDR3 bases: TGTGCCATCAGAGCAGGGAACGGCTACACCTTC.

This clonotype was counted ten times or more. This chain joins TRBV2 and TRBJ1-1; D is perhaps TRBD1 (6 bases). The germline V gene has CDR1 SNHLY and CDR2 FYNNEI. Trimming shortened V by 5 bases and J by 3 bases, and 7 bases separated the two germline ends. CDR3 size: 12 residues. CDR3 sequence (DNA): TGTGCCAGCAGTAGGGGGTACACTGAAGCTTTCTTT. It yields the protein CASSRGYTEAFF.

This clonotype was seen many times. The chain carries TRBV28 and TRBJ2-1, with unresolved D. This CDR3 contains 15 residues. The V gene lost 6 bases and the J gene lost 0 bases, with 12 bases spanning the gap. CDR1 MDHEN and CDR2 SYDVKM come from the germline V gene. The CDR3: CASSPVRSSYNEQFF. CDR3 bases: TGTGCCAGCAGCCCTGTCAGGAGCTCCTACAATGAGCAGTTCTTC.

Only a few counts were recorded for this clonotype. The chain combines TRBV30 with TRBJ2-7; D possibly corresponds to TRBD2 (5 bases). The CDR3 has 12 residues. CDR1 is GTSNPN and CDR2 is SVGIG in the germline V gene (reference sequence). Trimming removed 3 bases from V and 4 bases from J, with 10 bases in between. CDR3 sequence reads: CAWRAGLYEQYF. CDR3 nucleotides: TGTGCCTGGAGGGCCGGACTGTACGAGCAGTACTTC.

Many counts were recorded for this clonotype. The rearrangement uses TRBV7-6 and TRBJ2-5; 9 bases align to TRBD1. V was clipped by 1 base and J by 5 bases; unmatched bases: 5. CDR3 length: 15 amino acids. CDR1 is SGHVS, CDR2 FNYEAQ, per germline. CDR3 in amino acids: CASSLGGTGRETQYF. Written as DNA, the CDR3 is TGTGCCAGCAGCTTAGGCGGGACAGGGAGGGAGACCCAGTACTTC.

This clonotype came up many times. The V and J genes are TRBV12-3 or TRBV12-4 and TRBJ2-1, with TRBD2 identical over 10 bases. This CDR3 contains 15 residues. V was pared by 3 bases and J by 8 bases, with 7 bases of the junction left unmatched. The CDR3: CASSFKAGGPDEQFF. CDR3 in DNA: TGTGCCAGCAGTTTTAAAGCGGGAGGGCCAGATGAGCAGTTCTTC.

There are many counts of this clonotype. The J gene is TRBJ2-1, the V gene TRBV12-3 or TRBV12-4; TRBD2 agrees at 10 bases. The CDR3 is 17 amino acids. The ends lost 6 bases at V and 8 bases at J; junction bases unmatched: 16. CDR3 sequence (DNA): TGTGCCAGCAGGCTTACTAGCGGGAACCTCATCTGGGATGAGCAGTTCTTC. This gives the protein CASRLTSGNLIWDEQFF.

This chain links TRBV9 with TRBJ2-1, with 10 nucleotides matching TRBD2. Germline V CDR1 and CDR2: SGDLS, YYNGEE. The CDR3 totals 16 residues. V was clipped by 3 bases and J by 6 bases; unmatched bases: 9. CDR3 coding DNA: TGTGCCAGCAGCGATGAACTAGCGGGATCAGTCAATGAGCAGTTCTTC. Translation: CASSDELAGSVNEQFF.

The J gene is TRBJ1-2, the V gene TRBV9, with 7 bases matching TRBD1. CDR3 length: 17 residues. Losses at the gene ends were 4 bases for V and 6 bases for J; bases not matched to a gene: 18. Germline CDR1 and CDR2: SGDLS and YYNGEE. The CDR3 nucleotides are TGTGCCAGCAGCTTATTAAGGACAGGAGGCACGGGAAATGGCTACACCTTC. Its translation: CASSLLRTGGTGNGYTF. Full variable domain (missing parts from reference TRBV9 and TRBJ1-2): DSGVTQTPKHLITATGQRVTLRCSPRSGDLSVYWYQQSLDQGLQFLIQYYNGEERAKGNILERFSAQQFPDLHSELNLSSLELGDSALYFCASSLLRTGGTGNGYTFGSGTRLTVV.

The chain links TRBV19 to TRBJ1-2, with a possible D match to TRBD1 (5 bases). The germline V gene encodes CDR1 LNHDA and CDR2 SQIVND (reference sequence). This CDR3 spans 14 amino acids. Trimming pared 0 bases from V and 8 bases from J, leaving 13 bases between. CDR3 sequence reads: CASSIDQGTGGYTF. The CDR3 DNA follows: TGTGCCAGTAGTATAGATCAAGGGACGGGAGGCTACACCTTC. Full variable domain (missing parts from reference TRBV19 and TRBJ1-2): DGGITQSPKYLFRKEGQNVTLSCEQNLNHDAMYWYRQDPGQGLRLIYYSQIVNDFQKGDIAEGYSVSREKKESFPLTVTSAQKNPTAFYLCASSIDQGTGGYTFGSGTRLTVV.

For the CDR3, the DNA is TGTGCCAGCAGCTTAGCGGGACAGGGGGCCGTCTACGAGCAGTACTTC. Translated, it gives CASSLAGQGAVYEQYF. V is TRBV13 and J is TRBJ2-7; TRBD1 agrees at 12 bases. CDR1 PRHDT and CDR2 FYEKMQ come from the germline V gene (reference sequence). The CDR3 length is 16 residues. J was trimmed by 3 bases and V by 1 base; bases with no gene match: 4. The whole variable domain, remainder taken from reference TRBV13 and TRBJ2-7, is AAGVIQSPRHLIKEKRETATLKCYPIPRHDTVYWYQQGPGQDPQFLISFYEKMQSDKGSIPDRFSAQQFSDYHSELNMSSLELGDSALYFCASSLAGQGAVYEQYFGPGTRLTVT.

This clonotype was seen only a few times. V usage is TRBV20-1 and J usage is TRBJ2-1, with 8 bases matching TRBD2. Germline V gives CDR1 DFQATT, CDR2 SNEGSKA (reference sequence). The CDR3 is 15 residues long. V shed 3 bases and J 4 bases; nucleotides not matched to a gene: 8. The chain's CDR3 is CSARIAGIDYNEQFF. CDR3 DNA sequence: TGCAGTGCTAGGATAGCGGGAATCGATTACAATGAGCAGTTCTTC.

This clonotype appeared a few times. The rearrangement joins TRBV24-1 to TRBJ1-2; maybe TRBD1 (5 bases). Between the trimmed V and J ends, which lost 3 bases and 4 bases, there was a span of 11 bases. The V gene's germline CDR1 is KGHDR and CDR2 SFDVKD. The CDR3 has 14 residues. The CDR3 DNA reads TGTGCCACCAGTGATCCGGGACTGATCTATGGCTACACCTTC. Protein sequence: CATSDPGLIYGYTF.

This clonotype was counted only a few times. J is TRBJ2-2 and V is TRBV2, with unresolved D. The CDR3 runs to 14 residues. The germline V and J ends were trimmed by 7 bases and 0 bases, with 9 bases remaining between them. The germline CDR1 and CDR2 sequences are SNHLY and FYNNEI. Written as DNA, the CDR3 is TGTGCCAGCATCGTCATTGCGAACACCGGGGAGCTGTTTTTT. Its translation is CASIVIANTGELFF.

This clonotype was seen repeatedly, ten times or more. This chain links TRBV29-1 with TRBJ2-6, with 10 bases that match TRBD1. The ends lost 7 bases at V and 1 base at J; junction bases unmatched: 7. The germline V gene encodes CDR1 SQVTM and CDR2 ANQGSEA. This CDR3 is built from 16 residues. CDR3 sequence: CSAGTGAFSGANVLTF. CDR3 in DNA: TGCAGCGCTGGGACAGGGGCCTTTTCTGGGGCCAACGTCCTGACTTTC. The full variable domain, completed using reference TRBV29-1 and TRBJ2-6, is SAVISQKPSRDICQRGTSLTIQCQVDSQVTMMFWYRQQPGQSLTLIATANQGSEATYESGFVIDKFPISRPNLTFSTLTVSNMSPEDSSIYLCSAGTGAFSGANVLTFGAGSRLTVL.

This clonotype was seen repeatedly, ten times or more. This chain connects TRBV7-2 to TRBJ2-7; possibly TRBD2 for D (5 bases). The CDR3 contains 14 residues. Trimming stripped 3 bases from V and 1 base from J, with 10 bases between. Germline V CDR1 and CDR2: SGHTA, FQGNSA. DNA for the CDR3: TGTGCCAGCAGCTTCAACCCGGGGTCCTACGAGCAGTACTTC. Encoded protein: CASSFNPGSYEQYF.

This clonotype was picked up many times. The V and J genes are TRBV28 and TRBJ2-1; D gene uncertain. Germline V gene data show CDR1 as MDHEN and CDR2 as SYDVKM. V was pared by 6 bases and J by 6 bases, with 9 bases between. The CDR3 has 12 residues. For the CDR3, the DNA is TGTGCCAGCAGCCGACGACTCAATGAGCAGTTCTTC. Protein product: CASSRRLNEQFF.

This sequence joins TRBV20-1 and TRBJ2-1; 7 bases agree with TRBD2. In germline, CDR1 is DFQATT, CDR2 SNEGSKA (reference sequence). Unmatched junction bases numbered 12, after V lost 6 bases and J lost 4 bases. The CDR3 loop spans 15 amino acids. For the CDR3, the DNA is TGCAGTGCGCCCCCCGGGACTACAAGATACAATGAGCAGTTCTTC. Translated: CSAPPGTTRYNEQFF.

At least ten counts were recorded for this clonotype. The gene calls are TRBV24-1 and TRBJ2-3; D ambiguous. The V gene's germline CDR1 is KGHDR and CDR2 SFDVKD. The V end was cut by 6 bases, the J end by 9 bases, with 12 bases between. The CDR3 is 12 amino acids. In DNA form, the CDR3 reads TGTGCCACCAGTTCCTCCCCAGCAACGCAGTATTTT. It translates to CATSSSPATQYF.

This clonotype was seen more than once but under ten times. The chain couples TRBV28 to TRBJ2-7, with TRBD1 as a possible D gene (5 bases). Germline lookup yields CDR1 MDHEN and CDR2 SYDVKM. The CDR3 extends over 16 amino acids. Trimming left V 8 bases short and J 0 bases short, with 20 bases between. CDR3 region: CASGVTGDVSSYEQYF. The CDR3 DNA is TGTGCCAGCGGTGTTACAGGAGACGTAAGCTCCTACGAGCAGTACTTC.